This TCR beta chain emerged from a study of OX40 agonist ivuxolimab in advanced cancers. Whole-study context: Partial response was recorded in three patients: one hepatocellular carcinoma and two cutaneous melanoma cases.

The V segment lost 1 base and the J segment 4 bases; nucleotides outside the gene matches: 10. This CDR3 contains 17 residues. Germline values: CDR1 SGHDT, CDR2 YYEEEE. Only in-frame clones appear in the TCRdb table, and some are missing; sequencing was by immunoSEQ multiplex PCR. The sample includes about 67,000 clones, roughly nine tenths of them seen just once. The chain recombines TRBV5-6 with TRBJ1-3; TRBD1 agrees at 8 bases. The sequencing used CD4+ or CD8+ T cells sorted from blood, collected in a trial of the OX40 agonist ivuxolimab. The receptor was derived from an adult with an advanced solid tumor such as melanoma, head and neck, liver or kidney cancer. The CDR3 is CASSLLTGAFGGNTIYF. The DNA of the CDR3 is TGTGCCAGCAGCTTGCTGACAGGGGCATTCGGGGGAAACACCATATATTTT.